Each of the 5 T cell receptor beta chains below was sequenced from the same sample in a study of blood T cell repertoires in COVID-19. The method was immunoSEQ multiplex PCR; TCRdb's version includes in-frame clones alone and lacks a portion of them. The sample records some 67,000 clones, around nine tenths being singletons. The sequencing input was peripheral blood. All receptors come from a woman aged 80 or over with acute or convalescent COVID-19.

This chain joins TRBV5-1 and TRBJ1-1; D gene ambiguous. Germline-derived CDR1 and CDR2 are SGHRS and YFSETQ. This CDR3 is 14 amino acids long. The V end lost 2 bases, the J end lost 5 bases, and 13 bases lay between the germline ends. The CDR3 region is CASSFGNRETEAFF. CDR3 bases: TGCGCCAGCAGCTTTGGGAATCGGGAAACTGAAGCTTTCTTT. Drawing the rest from reference TRBV5-1 and TRBJ1-1, the complete variable domain is KAGVTQTPRYLIKTRGQQVTLSCSPISGHRSVSWYQQTPGQGLQFLFEYFSETQRNKGNFPGRFSGRQFSNSRSEMNVSTLELGDSALYLCASSFGNRETEAFFGQGTRLTVV.

The chain combines TRBV28 with TRBJ1-5; 8 bases fit TRBD1. V lost 5 bases and J lost 2; bases outside the gene matches: 8. Germline-derived CDR1 and CDR2 are MDHEN and SYDVKM. This CDR3 has 16 residues. The CDR3 DNA sequence: TGTGCCAGCAGTCCCAGGACAGGGCTGGGCAATCAGCCCCAGCATTTT. Protein product: CASSPRTGLGNQPQHF.

The gene calls are TRBV11-3 and TRBJ1-1; D gene unclear. CDR3 length equals 14 residues. From germline, CDR1 is SGHNT and CDR2 YENEEA. V lost 2 bases and J lost 0, with 7 bases in between. CDR3 bases: TGTGCCAGCAGCTTAAGCGGCTTGAACACTGAAGCTTTCTTT. Translation: CASSLSGLNTEAFF.

This clone was observed a handful of times. The gene calls are TRBV19 and TRBJ1-5; 8 bases align to TRBD1. Germline assignment: CDR1 LNHDA and CDR2 SQIVND (reference sequence). CDR3 size: 13 residues. V was clipped by 10 bases and J by 7 bases; unmatched bases: 9. The chain's CDR3 is CAIADREGQPQHF. DNA of the CDR3: TGTGCCATCGCGGACAGGGAGGGCCAGCCCCAGCATTTT.

This sequence joins TRBV19 and TRBJ2-2; 8 bases match TRBD2. Germline-derived CDR1 and CDR2 are LNHDA and SQIVND (reference sequence). The length of the CDR3 is 14 residues. V lost 5 bases, J lost 5 bases, and 4 bases stayed unmatched. The CDR3 reads CASSYPGGTGELFF. CDR3 coding DNA: TGTGCCAGTAGTTATCCGGGAGGGACCGGGGAGCTGTTTTTT.